The 18 T cell receptor beta chains listed next were all sequenced from one sample in a study of human T cells and chemical hapten exposure (dated by TCRdb to the early 2020s). Preparation of the library involved RACE. Sequencing was carried out with a NextSeq 500. Using fastp trimming at Q25 and MiXCR clonotype assembly, TCRdb reanalyzed the public sequencing data and kept in-frame beta chains. Every CDR3 protein is listed once, alongside the most common genes and DNA of its rows. The sample includes 150,000 to 200,000 distinct CDR3 sequences, with 24% observed a single time. The ten top clones hold approximately 2.3% of the sample. Reading the label with the study, this specimen's time point is: patch test 3, about 24 weeks after DPC sensitization. The treatment or condition label of this sample denotes: therapeutic diphenylcyclopropenone sensitization with weekly scalp DPC. Sequenced material: whole blood, taken in connection with sensitization to the hapten diphenylcyclopropenone (DPC). The source is a woman aged 40 to 50 with alopecia areata. Some clones in this sample may be carry-over from other donors' samples.

The genes are TRBV7-2 and TRBJ2-2; D gene ambiguous. V shed 1 base and J shed 2 bases, with 8 bases lying between them. Germline V lookup: CDR1 SGHTA, CDR2 FQGNSA. The CDR3 covers 15 residues. Here the CDR3 DNA reads TGTGCCAGCAGCTTAGTACAGATCAACACCGGGGAGCTGTTTTTT. It translates to CASSLVQINTGELFF.

V usage is TRBV28 and J usage is TRBJ2-5; D is unresolved. With 6 bases removed from V and 0 bases from J, the gap between germline ends came to 17 bases. The CDR3 is made up of 16 amino acids. CDR1 MDHEN and CDR2 SYDVKM come from the germline V gene. The CDR3 here is CASSRTAVRYQETQYF. In DNA, the CDR3 is TGTGCCAGCAGCCGGACGGCCGTTCGGTACCAAGAGACCCAGTACTTC. Together with reference TRBV28 and TRBJ2-5, the CDR3 gives the full variable domain: DVKVTQSSRYLVKRTGEKVFLECVQDMDHENMFWYRQDPGLGLRLIYFSYDVKMKEKGDIPEGYSVSREKKERFSLILESASTNQTSMYLCASSRTAVRYQETQYFGPGTRLLVL.

This clonotype occurred a few times. The rearrangement links TRBV5-4 to TRBJ2-2; D unclear. There are 16 residues in the CDR3. Germline V CDR1 and CDR2: SGHNT, YYREEE (reference sequence). The V end was cut by 0 bases, the J end by 2 bases, with 11 bases between. CDR3 nucleotide sequence: TGTGCCAGCAGCTTGGCAGCCAGCCTTAACACCGGGGAGCTGTTTTTT. It translates to CASSLAASLNTGELFF.

This clonotype was seen repeatedly, ten times or more. The rearrangement joins TRBV28 to TRBJ1-1; possibly TRBD1 for D (6 bases). CDR1 is MDHEN and CDR2 is SYDVKM in the germline V gene. The V gene lost 4 bases and the J gene lost 2 bases, with 20 bases spanning the gap. This CDR3 comprises 17 residues. CDR3 sequence (DNA): TGTGCCAGCAGTTCCTACGGCGGGACAAGGGGAAACACTGAAGCTTTCTTT. Residues: CASSSYGGTRGNTEAFF. Looking up the rest from reference TRBV28 and TRBJ1-1 gives the full variable domain: DVKVTQSSRYLVKRTGEKVFLECVQDMDHENMFWYRQDPGLGLRLIYFSYDVKMKEKGDIPEGYSVSREKKERFSLILESASTNQTSMYLCASSSYGGTRGNTEAFFGQGTRLTVV.

This clonotype was counted a few times. The chain couples TRBV10-3 to TRBJ2-7; TRBD1 matches at 7 bases. The J segment lost 2 bases and the V segment lost 6 bases, leaving 4 bases of the junction unmatched. The germline V gene encodes CDR1 ENHRY and CDR2 SYGVKD. CDR3 size: 13 residues. The CDR3 DNA is TGTGCCATCAGGGCCGGGACAGCCTACGAGCAGTACTTC. This encodes CAIRAGTAYEQYF.

This clonotype was counted only a few times. This chain connects TRBV28 to TRBJ2-7; TRBD2 matches 8 bases. This CDR3 has 15 residues. CDR1 is MDHEN, CDR2 SYDVKM, per germline. V gave up 8 bases and J gave up 6 bases; unmatched junction bases: 15. The CDR3 is CASGSPGLGAGEQYF. As DNA, the CDR3 is TGTGCCAGCGGTAGTCCGGGACTAGGAGCAGGCGAGCAGTACTTC.

J is TRBJ1-6 and V is TRBV2, with D maybe TRBD1 (5 bases). The CDR3 extends over 14 amino acids. Germline CDR1 reads SNHLY; CDR2 reads FYNNEI. V was clipped by 4 bases and J by 7 bases, with 11 bases between them. The DNA for the CDR3 is TGTGCCAGCAGTGCGGGGGTCCAAAATTCACCCCTCCACTTT. Protein: CASSAGVQNSPLHF.

This chain connects TRBV6-5 to TRBJ1-2; possible D gene TRBD1, 6 bases. CDR1 and CDR2 (germline): MNHEY, SVGAGI. This CDR3 has 13 amino acids. The germline V and J ends were trimmed by 6 bases and 6 bases, with 14 bases remaining between them. CDR3 in DNA: TGTGCCAGCAGACTTTACAACAGGGATGGCTACACCTTC. It translates to CASRLYNRDGYTF.

The genes are TRBV12-3 or TRBV12-4 and TRBJ2-7, with D unclear. Between the trimmed V and J ends, which lost 6 bases and 9 bases, there was a span of 15 bases. This CDR3 spans 12 amino acids. The DNA for the CDR3 is TGTGCCAGCAGCGTTAACGCGGATCGGCAGTACTTC. Translation gives CASSVNADRQYF.

This clonotype occurred a few times. The chain is built from TRBV5-6 and TRBJ2-2, with D perhaps TRBD1 (5 bases). The V gene's germline CDR1 is SGHDT and CDR2 YYEEEE. V lost 5 bases and J lost 0, with 14 bases in between. The CDR3 contains 16 residues. The CDR3 DNA follows: TGTGCCAGCAGGTTTGGGAAGGGGACGAACACCGGGGAGCTGTTTTTT. This codes for CASRFGKGTNTGELFF.

This chain joins TRBV4-3 and TRBJ1-2, with 8 bases aligning to TRBD1. Germline CDR1 reads LGHNA; CDR2 reads YSLEER. V trimming: 1 base; J trimming: 4 bases; junction bases outside the gene matches: 5. The CDR3 extends over 15 amino acids. DNA for the CDR3: TGCGCCAGCAGCCAAGGGTCTACAGGGGGCTATGGCTACACCTTC. As protein: CASSQGSTGGYGYTF.

This chain links TRBV7-2 with TRBJ2-3, with D unclear. The CDR3 is 19 amino acids. Germline CDR1 SGHTA, CDR2 FQGNSA. Between the trimmed V and J ends, which lost 1 base and 2 bases, there was a span of 22 bases. For the CDR3, the DNA is TGTGCCAGCAGCTTAGGCCGAAGACAAGGCTTGCTAACCACAGATACGCAGTATTTT. Translated, it gives CASSLGRRQGLLTTDTQYF.

This chain connects TRBV6-5 to TRBJ2-7; 8 bases line up with TRBD1. Trimming took 4 bases from V and 4 from J; bases not matched to a gene: 6. Germline V CDR1 and CDR2: MNHEY, SVGAGI. There are 14 residues in the CDR3. The CDR3 is CASSSDRGRYEQYF. CDR3 nucleotides: TGTGCCAGCAGTTCCGACAGGGGTCGGTACGAGCAGTACTTC.

This chain links TRBV5-1 with TRBJ2-1, with a possible D match to TRBD1 (7 bases). In germline, CDR1 is SGHRS, CDR2 YFSETQ. The ends were cut back, 9 bases at V and 0 bases at J, with 10 bases in the middle. There are 13 residues in the CDR3. The CDR3 region is CATRGDSYNEQFF. In nucleotides, the CDR3 is TGCGCCACCAGGGGGGACTCCTACAATGAGCAGTTCTTC. The full variable domain, completed using reference TRBV5-1 and TRBJ2-1, is KAGVTQTPRYLIKTRGQQVTLSCSPISGHRSVSWYQQTPGQGLQFLFEYFSETQRNKGNFPGRFSGRQFSNSRSEMNVSTLELGDSALYLCATRGDSYNEQFFGPGTRLTVL.

This clonotype was detected once. This chain's CDR3 is CSVAEQNTDTQYF. In DNA, the CDR3 is TGCAGCGTTGCGGAGCAAAACACAGATACGCAGTATTTT. The rearrangement joins TRBV29-1 to TRBJ2-3, with no clear D. V was cut by 4 bases and J by 2 bases, with 10 bases left in between. Germline-derived CDR1 and CDR2 are SQVTM and ANQGSEA. This CDR3 has 13 amino acids.

This clonotype has only a few counts. The chain couples TRBV7-2 to TRBJ2-1; 7 bases match TRBD2. The V segment lost 5 bases and the J segment 4 bases; nucleotides outside the gene matches: 5. Germline V gives CDR1 SGHTA, CDR2 FQGNSA. The CDR3 extends over 14 amino acids. Here the CDR3 DNA reads TGTGCCAGCAGCCCTCAGCGGGGATACAATGAGCAGTTCTTC. Residues: CASSPQRGYNEQFF.

V usage is TRBV20-1 and J usage is TRBJ1-5; TRBD1 agrees at 10 bases. The CDR3 has 14 residues. Trimming cost V 6 bases and J 3 bases; bases outside gene matches: 5. The germline CDR1 and CDR2 sequences are DFQATT and SNEGSKA (reference sequence). CDR3 sequence: CSASTGGNNQPQHF. The CDR3 coding sequence is TGCAGTGCCTCGACAGGGGGCAACAATCAGCCCCAGCATTTT.

V and J are TRBV7-8 and TRBJ1-4, with D maybe TRBD1 (5 bases). Germline-derived CDR1 and CDR2 are SGHVS and FQNEAQ. The CDR3 is 16 residues long. Trimming cost V 5 bases and J 7 bases, with 20 bases left between them. The CDR3 DNA sequence: TGTGCCAGCAGCCTAACCCAGGGTTTAATACGTGAAAAACTGTTTTTT. As protein: CASSLTQGLIREKLFF.